Listed below are T cell receptor beta chains from one sample, sequenced in a study of T cells after posttransplantation cyclophosphamide. Sequencing used immunoSEQ multiplex PCR; TCRdb keeps in-frame clones, though not all of them. The table lists tens of thousands of clones, around 73% of them singletons. Sequencing input: memory CD4+ T cells sorted from PBMCs. Source of these receptors: a woman aged 55-69 years in good health, CMV-negative, and a related stem cell transplant donor. Both conserved end residues are part of each CDR3. The D gene is left open where the match is weak. A row's size may be missing; if present it is once, few, many or a size class.

>TRBV6-1|-|-|TRBJ2-6|16
TGTGCCAGCAGTGAACGGCCGGGATCCGGGGCCAACGTCCTGACTTTC
CASSERPGSGANVLTF
>TRBV19|TRBD2|-|TRBJ2-3|15
TGTGCCAGTAATTCGGGGGGGCGCGTCACAGATACGCAGTATTTT
CASNSGGRVTDTQYF
>TRBV13|-|few|TRBJ2-2|13
TGTGCCAGCACCCGGGGAGACACCGGGGAGCTGTTTTTT
CASTRGDTGELFF
>TRBV28|TRBD2|-|TRBJ2-3|18
TGTGCCAGCAGTTTATCTTCTAGCGGGCCCCTCAGCACAGATACGCAGTATTTT
CASSLSSSGPLSTDTQYF
>TRBV28|TRBD1|-|TRBJ1-5|14
TGTGCCAGCAGTGTGACAGGGGGCAATCAGCCCCAGCATTTT
CASSVTGGNQPQHF
>TRBV30|-|few|TRBJ1-2|13
TGTGCCTGGAAGTACAGTCGGAACTATGGCTACACCTTC
CAWKYSRNYGYTF
>TRBV29-1|TRBD1|-|TRBJ1-2|14
TGCAGCGTGTCAAGAGACAGGGAGGTAGATGGCTACACCTTC
CSVSRDREVDGYTF
>TRBV7-2|TRBD1|once|TRBJ2-5|15
TGTGCCAGCAGCTTCGGACAGGGACGCCAAGAGACCCAGTACTTC
CASSFGQGRQETQYF
>TRBV7-9|TRBD1|-|TRBJ1-2|13
TGTGCCAGCAGCTTCGACAGGGCTAGAGGCTACACCTTC
CASSFDRARGYTF
>TRBV19|-|-|TRBJ1-4|14
TGTGCCAGTGGTGACATCGCAACTAATGAAAAACTGTTTTTT
CASGDIATNEKLFF
>TRBV30|-|-|TRBJ2-2|12
TGTGCCTGGAGCCTGAACACCGGGGAGCTGTTTTTT
CAWSLNTGELFF
>TRBV11-2|-|-|TRBJ2-7|15
TGTGCCAGCAGCTTAGACGCGAGAGTGGTCACCGAGCAGTACTTC
CASSLDARVVTEQYF
>TRBV19|-|few|TRBJ2-7|13
TGTGCCAGTGGCGGGGCGCGAGGGAACGAGCAGTACTTC
CASGGARGNEQYF
>TRBV19|TRBD1|-|TRBJ2-7|15
TGTGCCAGTAGCAAACAGGGACAGGGAGGCGACGAGCAGTACTTC
CASSKQGQGGDEQYF
>TRBV7-2|-|-|TRBJ2-3|14
TGTGCCAGCAGCTTAGTAATATACACAGATACGCAGTATTTT
CASSLVIYTDTQYF
>TRBV19|TRBD2|few|TRBJ2-1|20
TGTGCCAGTAGTAAAAGGCTCGGTTCGGCTAGCGGGAGGTCCTACAATGAGCAGTTCTTC
CASSKRLGSASGRSYNEQFF
>TRBV19|-|few|TRBJ2-7|14
TGTGCCAGTAGTATATTTCGGGGGACCTACGAGCAGTACTTC
CASSIFRGTYEQYF
>TRBV28|-|once|TRBJ1-4|14
TGTGCCAGCAGTCCTCAGGTATTACTCGGAAAACTGTTTTTT
CASSPQVLLGKLFF
>TRBV25-1|-|few|TRBJ1-4|17
TGTGCCAGCAGTGAATGGGGCAGGGGCTACCAGGGTGAAAAACTGTTTTTT
CASSEWGRGYQGEKLFF
>TRBV29-1|TRBD1|once|TRBJ1-2|13
TGCAGCGTTGACATCCAGACAGGGAAAGGCTACACCTTC
CSVDIQTGKGYTF
>TRBV19|TRBD2|-|TRBJ2-3|15
TGTGCCAGTAGTACGGGACTAGCTAGCACAGATACGCAGTATTTT
CASSTGLASTDTQYF
>TRBV13|TRBD2|-|TRBJ2-7|17
TGTGCCAGCAGCTTGCTACGACTAGCGGGAGGGTCCTACGAGCAGTACTTC
CASSLLRLAGGSYEQYF
>TRBV5-5|TRBD2|-|TRBJ2-3|15
TGTGCCAGCAGCTCCCCGGGGGCGGGGGGAGATACGCAGTATTTT
CASSSPGAGGDTQYF
>TRBV5-1|TRBD1|-|TRBJ2-7|15
TGCGCCAGCAGCTTGGAGGGACAGGGGACCTACGAGCAGTACTTC
CASSLEGQGTYEQYF
>TRBV29-1|-|-|TRBJ1-4|13
TGCAGCGTTGAGAGCCAGGGGCGCGAAAAACTGTTTTTT
CSVESQGREKLFF
>TRBV18|TRBD1|-|TRBJ1-4|16
TGTGCCAGCTCAGGACAGGGGCGTGCAACTAATGAAAAACTGTTTTTT
CASSGQGRATNEKLFF
>TRBV10-3|TRBD1|once|TRBJ2-2|15
TGTGCCATCAGTGGGACAGGGGGGGACACCGGGGAGCTGTTTTTT
CAISGTGGDTGELFF
>TRBV2|TRBD1|-|TRBJ1-1|12
TGTGCCAGCGGACAGGGGAACACTGAAGCTTTCTTT
CASGQGNTEAFF
>TRBV9|-|-|TRBJ1-2|13
TGTGCCAGCAGCGTATCAGGGTACTATGGCTACACCTTC
CASSVSGYYGYTF
>TRBV7-9|TRBD1|-|TRBJ2-7|18
TGTGCCAGCAGACCAAATTTTATTGTCCTGGACAGGGTCCACGAGCAGTACTTC
CASRPNFIVLDRVHEQYF
>TRBV27|-|few|TRBJ1-5|14
TGTGCCAGCAGTTTAAAGAGGGCGAGGCAGCCCCAGCATTTT
CASSLKRARQPQHF
>TRBV4-1|-|-|TRBJ2-7|15
TGCGCCAGCAGCCAAGATTACTTCCGCGCACGCGAGCAGTACTTC
CASSQDYFRAREQYF
>TRBV6-1|-|-|TRBJ1-1|14
TGTGCCAGCAGCTACAGGACCAGGAACACTGAAGCTTTCTTT
CASSYRTRNTEAFF
>TRBV7-8|-|-|TRBJ1-2|12
TGTGCCAGCAGCGGGGACATTTACGGCTACACCTTC
CASSGDIYGYTF
>TRBV6-5|-|-|TRBJ2-5|15
TGTGCCAGCAGTTACTCGGCCAGGGTGGGAGAGACCCAGTACTTC
CASSYSARVGETQYF
>TRBV5-4|-|-|TRBJ2-2|14
TGTGCCAGCAGCTCACTAGAAGACACCGGGGAGCTGTTTTTT
CASSSLEDTGELFF
>TRBV29-1|TRBD2|-|TRBJ2-1|14
TGCAGCTCCCGACTAGCGGGAAATAACAATGAGCAGTTCTTC
CSSRLAGNNNEQFF
>TRBV7-2|-|once|TRBJ2-7|13
TGTGCCAGCAGCTTATTTCGGTCCTACGAGCAGTACTTC
CASSLFRSYEQYF
>TRBV10-3|TRBD2|-|TRBJ2-1|14
TGTGCCTCGGAGGGTAGCGGGAGGATGGGGAATAGGATCTTC
CASEGSGRMGNRIF
>TRBV6-5|-|few|TRBJ1-5|13
TGTGCCAGCAGTTACTCATTCTATCAGCCCCAGCATTTT
CASSYSFYQPQHF
>TRBV2|TRBD1|-|TRBJ1-2|14
TGTGCCAGCAGGCAACCGGACAGGGGGAATGGCTACACCTTC
CASRQPDRGNGYTF
>TRBV5-4|-|-|TRBJ2-6|17
TGTGCCAGCAGCCGTACCGTACAGGGCTTGGGGGCCAACGTCCTGACTTTC
CASSRTVQGLGANVLTF